This TCR beta chain is drawn from a study of tumor-infiltrating lymphocytes in primary liver carcinoma. The CDR3 loop spans 19 amino acids. Trimming took 4 bases from V and 2 from J; bases not matched to a gene: 9. The germline V gene has CDR1 ENHRY and CDR2 SYGVKD. TCR beta cDNA came from about 470 ng total RNA, primed with a constant-region primer. Amplification in three nested multiplex PCR rounds with slightly modified ARM-PCR gave rise to TCR beta libraries. The study ran its first two PCR rounds for approximately 10 cycles each, using TRBV1-TRBV30 forward primers and a C-beta reverse primer. TCRdb fed the multiplex PCR reads into MiXCR, producing one record per CDR3 protein. Of about 50,000 distinct CDR3 sequences listed, approximately 80% are singletons. There are many counts of this clonotype. Co-extracted RNA and DNA came from around 20-30 mg of unsorted bulk tissue.

The TCR sequence derives from a man aged 35 to 55 with primary liver carcinoma and hepatitis B virus infection. The chain uses TRBV10-3 and TRBJ2-3, with 16 bases matching TRBD2. The specimen was liver tumor tissue from sampling region 5. As for subset: tumor region T5, tumor centre. The CDR3: CAISGPGTSGRVDTDTQYF. CDR3 nucleotides: TGTGCCATCAGTGGACCCGGGACTAGCGGGAGGGTAGACACAGATACGCAGTATTTT.